Included here is one TCR beta chain sequence, with context. Its target is unknown. The germline V and J ends were trimmed by 2 bases and 4 bases, with 3 bases remaining between them. The CDR3 length is 11 residues. Germline CDR1 reads SGHTA; CDR2 reads FQGTGA. The repertoire was sequenced with immunoSEQ multiplex PCR; TCRdb's copy has only in-frame clones and lacks some. The sample has approximately 74,000 clones, roughly 85% seen once. The data are from a study of T cell responses to AZD1222 COVID-19 vaccine. Study-level results: Donors skewed white British and female; clonal diversity was possibly underestimated.

The rearrangement uses TRBV7-3 and TRBJ2-7; no firm D call. This receptor was identified in an adult in good health. The source was peripheral blood, collected on day 0 of AZD1222 vaccination. The CDR3 protein is CASSLEYEQYF. CDR3 in DNA: TGTGCCAGCAGCTTAGAATACGAGCAGTACTTC.